Shown below are 29 T cell receptor beta chains from a single sample sequenced in a study of T cells in Graves' hyperthyroidism and ophthalmopathy (dated by TCRdb to the late 2010s). Receptor libraries were prepared by multiplex PCR. TCRdb records Illumina HiSeq 2000 as the sequencer. TCR beta CDR3 regions were amplified from RNA transcripts. The TCR CDR3 was subjected to a first round of RT-PCR using the HTBI primer set and the Qiagen OneStep RT-PCR kit. TCRdb reworked the public reads: Q25 trimming with fastp, MiXCR clone assembly, productive beta chains retained. Merged by CDR3 protein, the rows form single entries marked with the most common genes and DNA. Counted in this sample were about 740,000 distinct CDR3 sequences; 14% of them appeared once. In total, the top ten clones hold about 10% of the sample. Sequencing was carried out using blood. Receptors originate from a woman between 18 and 29 years old with Graves' hyperthyroidism.

This clonotype showed up just once. J is TRBJ2-1 and V is TRBV19; the D is unclear. CDR1 is LNHDA, CDR2 SQIVND, per germline (reference sequence). The CDR3 length is 13 residues. Trimming removed 5 bases from V and 3 bases from J, with 8 bases in between. CDR3 coding DNA: TGTGCCAGTAGTCACACCCTCTACAATGAGCAGTTCTTC. Its protein is CASSHTLYNEQFF.

In this sample, this clonotype turned up many times. The CDR3 region has the DNA TGTGCCAGCAGCTCTCGGACAGGGTGGAATGAGCAGTTCTTC. Translation gives CASSSRTGWNEQFF. The chain links TRBV7-9 to TRBJ2-1; 8 bases align to TRBD1. V dropped 4 bases and J dropped 7; count of bases not matched to a gene: 6. The CDR3 covers 14 residues. Germline V lookup: CDR1 SEHNR, CDR2 FQNEAQ (reference sequence).

Many counts were recorded for this clonotype. V and J are TRBV27 and TRBJ2-3, with 9 bases lining up with TRBD1. This CDR3 comprises 15 residues. Germline V lookup: CDR1 MNHEY, CDR2 SMNVEV (reference sequence). Germline trimming cut 6 bases from V and 1 base from J; bases unmatched to any gene: 5. The CDR3 coding sequence is TGTGCCAGCAGCAATGACAGGGGGGGCACAGATACGCAGTATTTT. Translated, it gives CASSNDRGGTDTQYF.

The sample holds many counts of this clonotype. The chain links TRBV11-2 to TRBJ1-1; 7 bases match TRBD1. This CDR3 region has 14 residues. Germline CDR1 SGHAT, CDR2 FQNNGV. The trim removed 5 bases at V and 5 bases at J, leaving 8 bases unmatched. The CDR3: CASSPRGGRTEAFF. The CDR3 DNA sequence: TGTGCCAGCAGCCCCAGGGGGGGGAGAACTGAAGCTTTCTTT.

The chain employs TRBV20-1 and TRBJ2-5; D might be TRBD2 (7 bases). The ends were cut back, 0 bases at V and 5 bases at J, with 16 bases in the middle. Germline-derived CDR1 and CDR2 are DFQATT and SNEGSKA (reference sequence). The CDR3 is 15 amino acids. The CDR3 spells CSARDRGRARETQYF. The CDR3 DNA sequence: TGCAGTGCTAGAGATAGGGGGAGGGCCCGCGAGACCCAGTACTTC.

In its sample, this clonotype was seen a few times. This sequence joins TRBV19 and TRBJ1-5, with 9 bases identical to TRBD1. V lost 5 bases, J lost 6 bases, and 14 bases stayed unmatched. The CDR3 has 17 amino acids. Germline assignment: CDR1 LNHDA and CDR2 SQIVND (reference sequence). The CDR3 region is CASSHLTGTGLSQPQHF. CDR3 sequence (DNA): TGTGCCAGTAGTCACCTTACCGGGACAGGGCTGAGTCAGCCCCAGCATTTT. The full variable domain, its missing parts supplied by reference TRBV19 and TRBJ1-5, is DGGITQSPKYLFRKEGQNVTLSCEQNLNHDAMYWYRQDPGQGLRLIYYSQIVNDFQKGDIAEGYSVSREKKESFPLTVTSAQKNPTAFYLCASSHLTGTGLSQPQHFGDGTRLSIL.

This clonotype was seen a few times. The chain is built from TRBV5-6 and TRBJ2-2, with D possibly being TRBD2 (5 bases). The CDR3 totals 13 residues. The V gene lost 7 bases and the J gene lost 7 bases, with 14 bases spanning the gap. The germline CDR1 and CDR2 sequences are SGHDT and YYEEEE. In DNA, the CDR3 is TGTGCCAGCCGTTATAGCGTGGGCGGGGAGCTGTTTTTT. It codes for CASRYSVGGELFF.

This chain joins TRBV4-1 and TRBJ2-7, with a weak D call TRBD1 (6 bases). Trimming took 1 base from V and 4 from J, leaving 17 bases between them. This CDR3 comprises 16 residues. CDR1 and CDR2 from the germline V gene are MGHRA and YSYEKL. CDR3 amino acids: CASSQVTGNSRYEQYF. For the CDR3, the DNA is TGCGCCAGCAGCCAAGTCACAGGGAATTCCCGATACGAGCAGTACTTC.

This clonotype was counted at least ten times. J is TRBJ2-5 and V is TRBV7-9; 10 bases line up with TRBD2. CDR1 is SEHNR, CDR2 FQNEAQ, per germline (reference sequence). The V gene end was trimmed by 1 base and the J gene end by 3 bases; junction bases not matched to a gene: 5. The CDR3 spans 16 residues. This chain's CDR3 is CASSLGGLATEETQYF. The CDR3 DNA follows: TGTGCCAGCAGCTTAGGGGGACTAGCGACTGAAGAGACCCAGTACTTC.

This rearrangement joins TRBV19 to TRBJ1-1; D might be TRBD1 (6 bases). The CDR3 is made up of 17 amino acids. The germline V and J ends were trimmed by 7 bases and 10 bases, with 31 bases remaining between them. Per germline, CDR1 LNHDA and CDR2 SQIVND (reference sequence). The CDR3 is CASIGQLEWPRSSIAFF. As DNA, the CDR3 is TGTGCCAGTATTGGACAGCTCGAGTGGCCAAGAAGCTCTATAGCTTTCTTT.

The chain couples TRBV2 to TRBJ2-1; either TRBD1 or TRBD2 may supply D (5 bases each). V gave up 8 bases and J gave up 14 bases, with 19 bases separating them. The CDR3 sequence is 12 residues long. Per the germline V gene, CDR1 is SNHLY and CDR2 is FYNNEI. This CDR3 is CASERAKGTKFF. The CDR3 bases are TGTGCCAGCGAACGGGCGAAGGGGACGAAGTTCTTC.

This clonotype came up a few times. A much larger clone lies one base from this, so it may be a read error. The V and J genes are TRBV30 and TRBJ2-7; the match to TRBD2 covers 14 bases. CDR3 length equals 17 residues. The V gene's germline CDR1 is GTSNPN and CDR2 SVGIG (reference sequence). The CDR3 spells CAWSVGTSGSIVYGQYF. Here the CDR3 DNA reads TGTGCCTGGAGTGTCGGGACTAGCGGGAGTATTGTCTACGGGCAGTACTTC.

Only one count was recorded for this clonotype. V gene TRBV6-1 combines with J gene TRBJ1-1; D uncertain. V was pared by 4 bases and J by 5 bases, with 17 bases between. CDR1 MNHNS and CDR2 SASEGT come from the germline V gene. The CDR3 has 15 residues. The CDR3 sequence: CASSVQEAGATEAFF. DNA for the CDR3: TGTGCCAGCAGTGTGCAAGAGGCCGGCGCGACTGAAGCTTTCTTT.

This clonotype has only a few counts. Being one base from a much bigger clone, this may be a read error. The V gene is TRBV11-3, the J gene TRBJ2-7, with D perhaps TRBD2 (7 bases). V lost 5 bases, J lost 2 bases, and 16 bases lay in between. This CDR3 has 15 amino acids. Germline V gives CDR1 SGHNT, CDR2 YENEEA. The CDR3 loop is CASSPSRGATYEQYF. For the CDR3, the DNA is TGTGCCAGCAGCCCCAGTCGGGGGGCAACCTACGAGCAGTACTTC.

This clonotype appeared a few times. The chain combines TRBV4-1 with TRBJ1-2; D not resolved. The CDR3 is 17 residues long. The germline V gene encodes CDR1 MGHRA and CDR2 YSYEKL. Trimming left V 1 base short and J 2 bases short, with 17 bases between. The CDR3: CASSQVLKGTPNYGYTF. In DNA, the CDR3 is TGCGCCAGCAGCCAAGTCTTGAAGGGTACGCCGAACTATGGCTACACCTTC.

This clonotype has a handful of counts. Germline is not matched at one junction end, which may reflect a read error. CDR3 bases: TGCAGTGCTAGCCCAGGTGGCGGGGAGACCCGGTACTTC. Translating it yields CSASPGGGETRYF. The genes are TRBV20-1 and TRBJ2-5; tentatively, D is TRBD2 (6 bases). CDR3 length: 13 residues. Germline V gene sequence: CDR1 DFQATT, CDR2 SNEGSKA (reference sequence).

The table lists this clonotype with many counts. The gene calls are TRBV20-1 and TRBJ2-1, with 7 nucleotides matching TRBD2. This CDR3 spans 15 amino acids. Germline lookup yields CDR1 DFQATT and CDR2 SNEGSKA (reference sequence). The trim removed 3 bases at V and 2 bases at J, leaving 7 bases unmatched. CDR3 nucleotide sequence: TGCAGTGCTAGTATTTGGCGGGGGACCTACAATGAGCAGTTCTTC. Protein product: CSASIWRGTYNEQFF.

At least ten counts were recorded for this clonotype. The chain links TRBV18 to TRBJ1-5; D possibly corresponds to TRBD1 (5 bases). Germline V gives CDR1 KGHSH, CDR2 LQKENI. V was shortened by 0 bases and J by 3 bases, with 12 bases between the two germline ends. There are 16 residues in the CDR3. The CDR3 DNA is TGTGCCAGCTCACCACCCAACCAGGGCGACAATCAGCCCCAGCATTTT. It translates to CASSPPNQGDNQPQHF.

This clonotype was counted at least ten times. V usage is TRBV7-6 and J usage is TRBJ2-7; 8 bases are shared with TRBD1. The CDR3 extends over 15 amino acids. Trimming removed 2 bases from V and 3 bases from J; junction bases left unmatched: 6. Germline CDR1 SGHVS, CDR2 FNYEAQ. This chain's CDR3 is CASSLMFTGGYEQYF. The CDR3 region has the DNA TGTGCCAGCAGCTTAATGTTCACAGGGGGCTACGAGCAGTACTTC.

This clonotype was recorded at least ten times. The J gene is TRBJ2-7, the V gene TRBV29-1; a possible D gene is TRBD2 (6 bases). Trimming took 4 bases from V and 3 from J, leaving 16 bases between them. Germline CDR1 reads SQVTM; CDR2 reads ANQGSEA. The CDR3 runs to 14 residues. CDR3 in amino acids: CSVVPAGIIYEQYF. DNA for the CDR3: TGCAGCGTTGTTCCCGCGGGAATTATCTACGAGCAGTACTTC.

Many counts were recorded for this clonotype. The V gene is TRBV10-1, the J gene TRBJ2-7, with a tentative D call TRBD1 (5 bases). The CDR3 runs 16 residues. The germline V and J ends were trimmed by 0 bases and 4 bases, with 16 bases remaining between them. Per germline, CDR1 WNHNN and CDR2 SYGVQD (reference sequence). Here the CDR3 reads CASSESQDPGNYEQYF. The CDR3 DNA reads TGCGCCAGCAGTGAGTCTCAGGACCCAGGGAATTACGAGCAGTACTTC.

The table lists this clonotype with many counts. The chain has TRBV7-2 and TRBJ2-7; D possibly corresponds to TRBD2 (5 bases). V gave up 1 base and J gave up 4 bases, with 11 bases separating them. Germline loops: CDR1 SGHTA, CDR2 FQGNSA. The CDR3 length is 14 residues. The CDR3 sequence: CASSLVPGLYEQYF. Written as DNA, the CDR3 is TGTGCCAGCAGCTTAGTCCCGGGGTTGTACGAGCAGTACTTC.

This clonotype appeared many times. The rearrangement links TRBV30 to TRBJ1-5; D might be TRBD1 (5 bases). The V end was cut by 2 bases, the J end by 4 bases, with 15 bases between. Germline V gives CDR1 GTSNPN, CDR2 SVGIG (reference sequence). The CDR3 covers 15 residues. The CDR3 sequence: CAWSRGGQGNQPQHF. In DNA, the CDR3 is TGTGCCTGGAGTAGGGGAGGGCAGGGTAATCAGCCCCAGCATTTT.

This clonotype was seen many times. This chain uses TRBV2 with TRBJ2-7; D might be TRBD1 or TRBD2, each matching 5 bases. V dropped 7 bases and J dropped 2 bases, with 12 bases sitting between them. Germline V gene sequence: CDR1 SNHLY, CDR2 FYNNEI. This CDR3 is built from 13 residues. DNA for the CDR3: TGTGCCAGCATCCCGGGACCAGCCTACGAGCAGTACTTC. It translates to CASIPGPAYEQYF.

This clonotype was recorded many times. CDR3 amino acids: CASSQVGLKRAFF. As DNA, the CDR3 is TGTGCCAGCAGCCAAGTTGGACTCAAGAGGGCTTTCTTT. This chain connects TRBV3-1 to TRBJ1-1; no clear D. V gave up 1 base and J gave up 11 bases, with 14 bases separating them. Germline lookup yields CDR1 LGHDT and CDR2 YNNKEL (reference sequence). The CDR3 contains 13 residues.

V is TRBV5-8 and J is TRBJ1-5; tentatively, D is TRBD1 (6 bases). V was trimmed by 2 bases and J by 0 bases, leaving 12 bases between them. Germline CDR1 reads SGHTS; CDR2 reads YDEGEE. This CDR3 comprises 16 residues. The DNA of the CDR3 is TGTGCCAGCAGCTTTGGACAGTTCTATAGCAATCAGCCCCAGCATTTT. This sequence encodes CASSFGQFYSNQPQHF.

As concerns this clonotype: The CDR3 ends on some other residue instead of the conserved phenylalanine or tryptophan, so this is likely a read error. The CDR3 DNA sequence: TGTGCCAGCAGCGTGACACCTCAAAAGGGCTCTGAAGCTTTCCTT. This codes for CASSVTPQKGSEAFL. The rearrangement links TRBV9 to TRBJ1-1; no firm D call. Trimming stripped 2 bases from V and 6 bases from J, with 17 bases between. The germline V gene encodes CDR1 SGDLS and CDR2 YYNGEE. CDR3 length: 15 amino acids.

This clonotype was counted ten times or more. The chain couples TRBV2 to TRBJ2-7; 8 nucleotides match TRBD1. CDR3 size: 14 residues. V dropped 6 bases and J dropped 5; count of bases not matched to a gene: 9. The germline CDR1 and CDR2 sequences are SNHLY and FYNNEI. The CDR3 spells CASRDRGGINEQYF. Here the CDR3 DNA reads TGTGCCAGCAGAGACAGGGGCGGTATAAACGAGCAGTACTTC.

This clonotype has only a few counts. The rearrangement joins TRBV5-6 to TRBJ1-2, with TRBD1 matching over 8 bases. V trimming: 0 bases; J trimming: 4 bases; junction bases outside the gene matches: 8. The germline V gene encodes CDR1 SGHDT and CDR2 YYEEEE. This CDR3 is 16 amino acids long. This CDR3 reads CASSLGSGGRTYGYTF. The CDR3 coding sequence is TGTGCCAGCAGCTTGGGGTCAGGGGGCCGCACCTATGGCTACACCTTC.